This T cell receptor beta chain stems from a study of blood T cell repertoires in COVID-19. For the study at large: COVID-19 samples, acute and convalescent, were from the United States, Italy and Spain. PBMCs, B-cell-depleted T cells, or T cells provided the cDNA or gDNA that made up the material.

Per the authors' pipeline: Nucleated cell counts were estimated from reference gene primer amplification. The method was immunoSEQ multiplex PCR; TCRdb's version includes in-frame clones alone and lacks a portion of them. V, J and clone size derive from that table, while D and trimming were established from the DNA sequence. The sample lists about 76,000 clones, approximately 81% seen once, with roughly 9.8% in the top ten. The Seattle site enrolled patients during active infection and followed them longitudinally. Trimming shortened V by 7 bases and J by 7 bases, and 16 bases separated the two germline ends. This CDR3 is 14 amino acids long. Germline V CDR1 and CDR2: SEHNR, FQNEAQ (reference sequence).

Input material: peripheral blood. This clonotype was obtained from a man aged 60-69 years with COVID-19, enrolled during active disease. The chain uses TRBV7-9 and TRBJ1-4, with D possibly TRBD1 on 6 matching bases. The chain's CDR3 is CASTSGEGSEKLFF. CDR3 nucleotides: TGTGCCAGCACCTCAGGGGAGGGAAGTGAAAAACTGTTTTTT.